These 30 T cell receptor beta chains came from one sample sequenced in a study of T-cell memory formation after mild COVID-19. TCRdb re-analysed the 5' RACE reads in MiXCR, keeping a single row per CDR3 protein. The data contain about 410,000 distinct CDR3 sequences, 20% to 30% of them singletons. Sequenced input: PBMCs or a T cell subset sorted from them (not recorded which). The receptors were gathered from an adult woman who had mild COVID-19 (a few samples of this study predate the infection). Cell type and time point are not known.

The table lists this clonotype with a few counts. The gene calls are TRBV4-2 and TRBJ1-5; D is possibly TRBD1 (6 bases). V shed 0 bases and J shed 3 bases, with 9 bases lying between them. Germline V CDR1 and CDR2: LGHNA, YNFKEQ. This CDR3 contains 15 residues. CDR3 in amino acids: CASSQDRGYNQPQHF. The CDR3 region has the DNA TGTGCCAGCAGCCAAGACAGGGGTTACAATCAGCCCCAGCATTTT.

CDR3 nucleotide sequence: TGCGCCAGCAGCACCGACAGGGGCAATGAGCAGTTCTTC. This gives the protein CASSTDRGNEQFF. The chain links TRBV5-1 to TRBJ2-1, with 8 bases fitting TRBD1. The CDR3 is 13 amino acids. J lost 6 bases, V lost 4 bases, and 3 bases had no gene match. The V gene's germline CDR1 is SGHRS and CDR2 YFSETQ.

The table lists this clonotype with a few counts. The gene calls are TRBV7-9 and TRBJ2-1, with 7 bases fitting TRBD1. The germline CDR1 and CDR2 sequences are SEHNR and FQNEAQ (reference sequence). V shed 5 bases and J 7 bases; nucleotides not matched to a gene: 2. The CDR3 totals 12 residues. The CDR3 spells CASSGDRNEQFF. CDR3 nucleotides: TGTGCCAGCAGCGGGGACAGAAATGAGCAGTTCTTC.

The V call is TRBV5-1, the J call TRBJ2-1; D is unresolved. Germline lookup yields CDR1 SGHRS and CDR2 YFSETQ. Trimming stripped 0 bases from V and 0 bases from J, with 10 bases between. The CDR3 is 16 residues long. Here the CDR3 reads CASSLAGRTSYNEQFF. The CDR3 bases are TGCGCCAGCAGCTTGGCGGGCAGAACCTCCTACAATGAGCAGTTCTTC.

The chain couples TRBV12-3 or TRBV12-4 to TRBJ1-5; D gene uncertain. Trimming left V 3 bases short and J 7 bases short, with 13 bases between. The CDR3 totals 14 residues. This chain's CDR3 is CASSFSEVRQPQHF. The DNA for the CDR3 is TGTGCCAGCAGTTTTTCTGAGGTTCGGCAGCCCCAGCATTTT.

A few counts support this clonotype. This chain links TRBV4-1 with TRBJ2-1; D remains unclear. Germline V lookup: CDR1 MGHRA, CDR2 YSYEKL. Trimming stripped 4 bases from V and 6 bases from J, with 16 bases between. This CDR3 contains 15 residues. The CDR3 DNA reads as TGCGCCAGCAGCCTAAGCCGATCAGTGGGCAATGAGCAGTTCTTC. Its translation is CASSLSRSVGNEQFF.

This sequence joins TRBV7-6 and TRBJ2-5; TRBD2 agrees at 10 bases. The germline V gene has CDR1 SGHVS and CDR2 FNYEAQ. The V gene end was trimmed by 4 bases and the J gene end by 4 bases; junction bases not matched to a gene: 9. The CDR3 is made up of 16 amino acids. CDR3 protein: CASSSSSGGARETQYF. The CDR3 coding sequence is TGTGCCAGCAGCTCCTCGAGCGGGGGGGCACGAGAGACCCAGTACTTC.

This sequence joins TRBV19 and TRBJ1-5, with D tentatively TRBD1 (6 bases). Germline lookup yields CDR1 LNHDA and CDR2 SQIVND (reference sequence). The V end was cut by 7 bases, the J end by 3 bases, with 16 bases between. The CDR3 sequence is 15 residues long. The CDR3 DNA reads TGTGCCAGTAAGACGACGGGGGCTCACAATCAGCCCCAGCATTTT. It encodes CASKTTGAHNQPQHF. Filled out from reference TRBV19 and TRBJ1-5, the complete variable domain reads DGGITQSPKYLFRKEGQNVTLSCEQNLNHDAMYWYRQDPGQGLRLIYYSQIVNDFQKGDIAEGYSVSREKKESFPLTVTSAQKNPTAFYLCASKTTGAHNQPQHFGDGTRLSIL.

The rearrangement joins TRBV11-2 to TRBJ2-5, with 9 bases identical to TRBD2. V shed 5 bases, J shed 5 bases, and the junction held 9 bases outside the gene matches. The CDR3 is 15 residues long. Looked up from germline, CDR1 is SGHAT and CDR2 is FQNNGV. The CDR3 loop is CASSNIAGVTETQYF. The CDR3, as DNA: TGTGCCAGCAGCAACATAGCGGGAGTAACGGAGACCCAGTACTTC.

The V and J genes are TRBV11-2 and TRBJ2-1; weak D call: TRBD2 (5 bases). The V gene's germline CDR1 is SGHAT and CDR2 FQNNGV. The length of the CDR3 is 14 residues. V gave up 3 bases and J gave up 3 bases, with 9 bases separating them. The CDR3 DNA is TGTGCCAGCAGCTTTCAAACTAGCTACAATGAGCAGTTCTTC. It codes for CASSFQTSYNEQFF. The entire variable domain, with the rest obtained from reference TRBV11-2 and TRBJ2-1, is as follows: EAGVAQSPRYKIIEKRQSVAFWCNPISGHATLYWYQQILGQGPKLLIQFQNNGVVDDSQLPKDRFSAERLKGVDSTLKIQPAKLEDSAVYLCASSFQTSYNEQFFGPGTRLTVL.

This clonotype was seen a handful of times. The CDR3 loop is CASSYSFLGTDEQYF. The CDR3 DNA reads as TGTGCCAGCAGTTACTCGTTCCTAGGGACCGACGAGCAGTACTTC. V usage is TRBV6-5 and J usage is TRBJ2-7; D may match TRBD1 or TRBD2 (5 bases each). The V end was cut by 0 bases, the J end by 5 bases, with 14 bases between. The CDR3 contains 15 residues. Germline CDR1 and CDR2: MNHEY and SVGAGI.

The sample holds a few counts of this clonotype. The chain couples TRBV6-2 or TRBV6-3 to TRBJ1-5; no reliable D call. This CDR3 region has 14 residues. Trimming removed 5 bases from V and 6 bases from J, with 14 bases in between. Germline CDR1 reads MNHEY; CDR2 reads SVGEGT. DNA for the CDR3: TGTGCCAGCAGTCCGGTTTTAATGGGTCAGCCCCAGCATTTT. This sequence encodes CASSPVLMGQPQHF.

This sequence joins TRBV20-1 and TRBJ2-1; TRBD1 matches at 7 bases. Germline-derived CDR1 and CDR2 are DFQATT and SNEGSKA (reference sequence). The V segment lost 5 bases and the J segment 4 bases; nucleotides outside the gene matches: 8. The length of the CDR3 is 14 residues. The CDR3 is CSAGTPGGYNEQFF. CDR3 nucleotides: TGCAGTGCTGGAACACCAGGGGGTTACAATGAGCAGTTCTTC.

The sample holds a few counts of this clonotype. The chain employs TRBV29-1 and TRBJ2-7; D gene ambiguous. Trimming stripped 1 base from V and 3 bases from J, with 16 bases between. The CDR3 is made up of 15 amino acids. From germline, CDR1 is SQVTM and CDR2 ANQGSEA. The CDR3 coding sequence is TGCAGCGTTGAAGCCGGGCCGAGTAAAGTCTACGAGCAGTACTTC. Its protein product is CSVEAGPSKVYEQYF.

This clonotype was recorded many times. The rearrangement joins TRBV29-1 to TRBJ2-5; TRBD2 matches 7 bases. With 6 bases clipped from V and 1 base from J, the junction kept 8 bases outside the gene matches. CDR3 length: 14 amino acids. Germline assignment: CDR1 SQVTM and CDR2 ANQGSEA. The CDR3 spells CSVSGRGPQETQYF. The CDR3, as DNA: TGCAGCGTATCGGGGAGGGGTCCCCAAGAGACCCAGTACTTC.

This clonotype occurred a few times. CDR3 bases: TGTGCCACCAGTGATCGGACAGCGAACACCGGGGAGCTGTTTTTT. It is translated as CATSDRTANTGELFF. The genes are TRBV24-1 and TRBJ2-2; possible D gene TRBD1, 6 bases. This CDR3 is built from 15 residues. In germline, CDR1 is KGHDR, CDR2 SFDVKD. Trimming pared 3 bases from V and 0 bases from J, leaving 7 bases between.

CDR3 DNA: TGCAGCGGTGGGGCATCAGATACGCAGTATTTT. This codes for CSGGASDTQYF. The rearrangement uses TRBV29-1 and TRBJ2-3; D perhaps matches TRBD1 (5 bases). The germline CDR1 and CDR2 sequences are SQVTM and ANQGSEA. The germline V and J ends were trimmed by 7 bases and 4 bases, with 9 bases remaining between them. The CDR3 has 11 residues.

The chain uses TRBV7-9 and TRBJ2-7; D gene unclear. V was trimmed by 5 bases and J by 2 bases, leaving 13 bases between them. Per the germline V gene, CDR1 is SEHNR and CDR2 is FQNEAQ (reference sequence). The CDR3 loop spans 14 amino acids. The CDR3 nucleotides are TGTGCCAGCAGCCAGTCACGCCAGGCCTACGAGCAGTACTTC. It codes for CASSQSRQAYEQYF.

The CDR3 here is CASSYSGMEGYTF. The CDR3 DNA sequence: TGTGCCAGCAGCTACTCCGGGATGGAGGGCTACACCTTC. The chain uses TRBV12-3 or TRBV12-4 and TRBJ1-2; D ambiguous. V was shortened by 6 bases and J by 8 bases, with 16 bases between the two germline ends. The CDR3 length is 13 residues.

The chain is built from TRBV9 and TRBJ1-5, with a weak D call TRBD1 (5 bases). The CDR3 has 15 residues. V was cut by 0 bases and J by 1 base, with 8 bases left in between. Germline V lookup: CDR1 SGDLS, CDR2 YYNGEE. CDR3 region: CASSVGEGSNQPQHF. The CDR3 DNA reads TGTGCCAGCAGCGTAGGTGAGGGGAGCAATCAGCCCCAGCATTTT.

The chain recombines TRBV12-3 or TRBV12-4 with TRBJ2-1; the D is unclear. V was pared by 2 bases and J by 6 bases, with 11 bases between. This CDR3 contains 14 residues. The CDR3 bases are TGTGCCAGCAGTTTAAAACTGCACCTCAATGAGCAGTTCTTC. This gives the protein CASSLKLHLNEQFF.

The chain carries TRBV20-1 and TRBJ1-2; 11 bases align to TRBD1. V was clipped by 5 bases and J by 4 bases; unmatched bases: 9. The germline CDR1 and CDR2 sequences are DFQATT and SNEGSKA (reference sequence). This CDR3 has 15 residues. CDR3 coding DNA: TGCAGTGCTCGAGGGACAGGGGGTTGGATCTATGGCTACACCTTC. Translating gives CSARGTGGWIYGYTF.

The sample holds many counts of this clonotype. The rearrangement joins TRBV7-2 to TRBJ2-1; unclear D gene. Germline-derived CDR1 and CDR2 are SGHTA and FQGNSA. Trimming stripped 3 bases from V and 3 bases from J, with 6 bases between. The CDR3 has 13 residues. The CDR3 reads CASSFAVYNEQFF. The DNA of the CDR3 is TGTGCCAGCAGCTTTGCAGTCTACAATGAGCAGTTCTTC.

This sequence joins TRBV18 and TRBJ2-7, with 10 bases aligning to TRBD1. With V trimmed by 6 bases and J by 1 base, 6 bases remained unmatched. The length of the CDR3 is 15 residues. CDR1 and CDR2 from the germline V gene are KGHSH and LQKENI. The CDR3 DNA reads TGTGCCAGCTCCGCCGGACAGGGGGGGTCCTACGAGCAGTACTTC. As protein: CASSAGQGGSYEQYF.

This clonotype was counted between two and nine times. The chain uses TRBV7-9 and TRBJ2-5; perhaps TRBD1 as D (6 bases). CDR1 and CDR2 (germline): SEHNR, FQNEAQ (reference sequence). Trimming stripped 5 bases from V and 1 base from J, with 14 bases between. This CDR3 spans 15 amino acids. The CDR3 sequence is CASSPTWTAQETQYF. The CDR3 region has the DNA TGTGCCAGCAGCCCAACTTGGACAGCCCAAGAGACCCAGTACTTC.

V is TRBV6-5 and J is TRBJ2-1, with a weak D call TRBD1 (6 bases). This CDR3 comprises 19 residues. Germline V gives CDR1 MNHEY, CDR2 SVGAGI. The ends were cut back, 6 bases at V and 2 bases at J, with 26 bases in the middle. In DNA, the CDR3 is TGTGCCAGCAGCCACACTCCAATTAGGGACACAAAAACCTACAATGAGCAGTTCTTC. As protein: CASSHTPIRDTKTYNEQFF.

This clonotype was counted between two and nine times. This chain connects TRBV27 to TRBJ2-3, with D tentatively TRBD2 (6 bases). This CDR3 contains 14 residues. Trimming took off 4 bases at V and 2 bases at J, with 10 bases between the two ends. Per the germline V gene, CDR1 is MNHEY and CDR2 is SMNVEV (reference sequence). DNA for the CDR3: TGTGCCAGCAGTTCTAGCGCTAACACAGATACGCAGTATTTT. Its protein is CASSSSANTDTQYF.

DNA of the CDR3: TGCGCCAGCAGCTGGCTATCAGGGGCCTACGAGCAGTACTTC. Protein sequence: CASSWLSGAYEQYF. The chain employs TRBV5-1 and TRBJ2-7; D perhaps matches TRBD1 (6 bases). The CDR3 is 14 amino acids. CDR1 SGHRS and CDR2 YFSETQ come from the germline V gene. V was shortened by 3 bases and J by 2 bases, with 12 bases between the two germline ends.

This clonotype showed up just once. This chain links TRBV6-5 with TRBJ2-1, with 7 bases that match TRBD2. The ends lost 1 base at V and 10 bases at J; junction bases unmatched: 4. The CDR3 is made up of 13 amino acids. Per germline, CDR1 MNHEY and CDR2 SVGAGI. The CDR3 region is CASSYYERGEQFF. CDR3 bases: TGTGCCAGCAGTTACTATGAGCGGGGAGAGCAGTTCTTC.

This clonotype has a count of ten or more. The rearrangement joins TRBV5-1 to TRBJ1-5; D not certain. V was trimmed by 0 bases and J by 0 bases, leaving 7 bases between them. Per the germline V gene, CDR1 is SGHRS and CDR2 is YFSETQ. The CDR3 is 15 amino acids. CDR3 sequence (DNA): TGCGCCAGCAGCTTGGCAGGAATTAGCAATCAGCCCCAGCATTTT. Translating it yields CASSLAGISNQPQHF. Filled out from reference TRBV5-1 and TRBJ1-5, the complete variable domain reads KAGVTQTPRYLIKTRGQQVTLSCSPISGHRSVSWYQQTPGQGLQFLFEYFSETQRNKGNFPGRFSGRQFSNSRSEMNVSTLELGDSALYLCASSLAGISNQPQHFGDGTRLSIL.